A selection of T cell receptor beta chains follows, all from one sample in a study of blood T cell repertoires in COVID-19. Libraries were prepared by immunoSEQ multiplex PCR; TCRdb keeps only in-frame clonotypes and omits some of them. Of 50,000 or so clones listed, 93% were seen once; the top ten hold roughly 0.99%. The specimen sequenced was peripheral blood. The receptors shown here come from a man between 60 and 70 years old with COVID-19, enrolled during active disease. Both conserved end residues are part of each CDR3. D genes are given only for firm matches. Some rows have no size entry. The others give once, few or many, or a class for an expanded clone.

J gene: TRBJ1-1; clone size: NA; D gene: NA; V gene: TRBV19; CDR3 DNA: TGTGCCAGTTCTGCTTTTGGGCCGACCTTTGAAGCTTTCTTT; CDR3 protein: CASSAFGPTFEAFF
J gene: TRBJ1-2; clone size: NA; D gene: NA; V gene: TRBV30; CDR3 DNA: TGTGCCTGGAGTCCCGGGAGGGCAAGACCAAACTATGGCTACACCTTC; CDR3 protein: CAWSPGRARPNYGYTF
J gene: TRBJ2-2; clone size: NA; D gene: NA; V gene: TRBV21-1; CDR3 DNA: TGTGCCAGCAGCAAAACTTTCGGGGGACTAGCGGCAATGAACACCGGGGAGCTGTTTTTT; CDR3 protein: CASSKTFGGLAAMNTGELFF
J gene: TRBJ2-7; clone size: NA; D gene: NA; V gene: TRBV4-1; CDR3 DNA: TGCGCCAGCAGCCTCCGAAGATCAGGGTACAGCTCCTACGAGCAGTACTTC; CDR3 protein: CASSLRRSGYSSYEQYF
J gene: TRBJ1-1; clone size: NA; D gene: NA; V gene: TRBV9; CDR3 DNA: TGTGCCAGCAGCGGGGGTTCGGGAATAGGGGAAGCTTTCTTT; CDR3 protein: CASSGGSGIGEAFF
J gene: TRBJ2-7; clone size: few; D gene: NA; V gene: TRBV5-1; CDR3 DNA: TGCGCCAGCAGCTGGGACAAACCGTCCTACGAGCAGTACTTC; CDR3 protein: CASSWDKPSYEQYF
J gene: TRBJ1-5; clone size: NA; D gene: NA; V gene: TRBV2; CDR3 DNA: TGTGCCAGCAGTGTAGGGGTCTCGTGGCAGCCCCAGCATTTT; CDR3 protein: CASSVGVSWQPQHF
J gene: TRBJ2-7; clone size: NA; D gene: TRBD1; V gene: TRBV27; CDR3 DNA: TGTGCCAGCAGGGGACAGCTCTCCTACGAGCAGTACTTC; CDR3 protein: CASRGQLSYEQYF
J gene: TRBJ1-1; clone size: NA; D gene: NA; V gene: TRBV18; CDR3 DNA: TGTGCCAGCTCACAAGTGTCAGACACTGAAGCTTTCTTT; CDR3 protein: CASSQVSDTEAFF
J gene: TRBJ2-3; clone size: NA; D gene: TRBD1; V gene: TRBV24-1; CDR3 DNA: TGTGCCACCAGCGACCATGGACAGGGGGAAGATACGCAGTATTTT; CDR3 protein: CATSDHGQGEDTQYF
J gene: TRBJ1-5; clone size: NA; D gene: NA; V gene: TRBV19; CDR3 DNA: TGTGCCAGTAGTATGTGGGGGGGTAGCAATCAGCCCCAGCATTTT; CDR3 protein: CASSMWGGSNQPQHF
J gene: TRBJ2-1; clone size: NA; D gene: TRBD2; V gene: TRBV3-1/TRBV3-2; CDR3 DNA: TGTGCCAGTGGACTAGCGGGCTACAATGAGCAGTTCTTC; CDR3 protein: CASGLAGYNEQFF
J gene: TRBJ2-5; clone size: NA; D gene: TRBD2; V gene: TRBV18; CDR3 DNA: TGTGCCAGCTCACGCCCGGGGACTAGTCAAGAGACCCAGTACTTC; CDR3 protein: CASSRPGTSQETQYF
J gene: TRBJ1-5; clone size: NA; D gene: NA; V gene: TRBV10-3; CDR3 DNA: TGTGCCATCAGTGAGTCAGCTAATGATCAGCCCCAGCATTTT; CDR3 protein: CAISESANDQPQHF
J gene: TRBJ2-2; clone size: NA; D gene: TRBD1; V gene: TRBV28; CDR3 DNA: TGTGCCAGCAGTTTAGGGACAGGGGGACCCACCGGGGAGCTGTTTTTT; CDR3 protein: CASSLGTGGPTGELFF
J gene: TRBJ2-2; clone size: NA; D gene: TRBD1; V gene: TRBV6-5; CDR3 DNA: TGTGCCAGCACCTACTCGACAGGGGGCACCGGGGAGCTGTTTTTT; CDR3 protein: CASTYSTGGTGELFF
J gene: TRBJ1-2; clone size: NA; D gene: NA; V gene: TRBV3-1/TRBV3-2; CDR3 DNA: TGTGCCAGCAGCCACGCAAGTGCGGCTAACTATGGCTACACCTTC; CDR3 protein: CASSHASAANYGYTF
J gene: TRBJ1-3; clone size: NA; D gene: TRBD1; V gene: TRBV11-2; CDR3 DNA: TGTGCCAGCAGCTTAGAGGGGGACAGGGGGCTCGTTGGAAACACCATATATTTT; CDR3 protein: CASSLEGDRGLVGNTIYF
J gene: TRBJ2-1; clone size: NA; D gene: NA; V gene: TRBV9; CDR3 DNA: TGTGCCAGCAGCCCAAAGACAGGTGATAGCTCCTACAATGAGCAGTTCTTC; CDR3 protein: CASSPKTGDSSYNEQFF
J gene: TRBJ1-1; clone size: NA; D gene: TRBD1; V gene: TRBV30; CDR3 DNA: TGTGCCTGGAGTTCTAGGGACAGGGAGTCCACTGAAGCTTTCTTT; CDR3 protein: CAWSSRDRESTEAFF
J gene: TRBJ2-7; clone size: once; D gene: NA; V gene: TRBV19; CDR3 DNA: TGTGCCAGTAGTCAGGGGCCGGGAAGAACCTACGAGCAGTACTTC; CDR3 protein: CASSQGPGRTYEQYF
J gene: TRBJ2-7; clone size: NA; D gene: NA; V gene: TRBV11-2; CDR3 DNA: TGTGCCAGCACCCGGGACACGGCCTACGAGCAGTACTTC; CDR3 protein: CASTRDTAYEQYF
J gene: TRBJ1-3; clone size: once; D gene: NA; V gene: TRBV3-1/TRBV3-2; CDR3 DNA: TGTGCCAGCAGCCAAGACCAGGGAAACACCATATATTTT; CDR3 protein: CASSQDQGNTIYF
J gene: TRBJ1-5; clone size: NA; D gene: NA; V gene: TRBV5-1; CDR3 DNA: TGCGCCAGCAGCTTGGGGCAGGGTGGTCAGCCCCAGCATTTT; CDR3 protein: CASSLGQGGQPQHF
J gene: TRBJ2-5; clone size: NA; D gene: TRBD2; V gene: TRBV5-1; CDR3 DNA: TGCGCCAGCAGCTTAGGGCCAGCGGGGATTCAAGAGACCCAGTACTTC; CDR3 protein: CASSLGPAGIQETQYF
J gene: TRBJ2-7; clone size: NA; D gene: NA; V gene: TRBV5-5; CDR3 DNA: TGTGCCAGCAGCGGAACGATGGCGGGGAACAACGAGCAGTACTTC; CDR3 protein: CASSGTMAGNNEQYF
J gene: TRBJ2-5; clone size: NA; D gene: TRBD2; V gene: TRBV28; CDR3 DNA: TGTGCCAGCAGTCCTCGACTAGCGGGGGGCCAAGAGACCCAGTACTTC; CDR3 protein: CASSPRLAGGQETQYF
J gene: TRBJ1-2; clone size: NA; D gene: NA; V gene: TRBV27; CDR3 DNA: TGTGCCAGCAGTTTAACAGGCCGGGGAGGGATTTATGGCTACACCTTC; CDR3 protein: CASSLTGRGGIYGYTF
J gene: TRBJ1-1; clone size: NA; D gene: NA; V gene: TRBV10-3; CDR3 DNA: TGTGCCATCAGTGAGTCGGGGCCCGCACTAACTGAAGCTTTCTTT; CDR3 protein: CAISESGPALTEAFF
J gene: TRBJ1-6; clone size: NA; D gene: TRBD1; V gene: TRBV7-9; CDR3 DNA: TGTGCCAGCAGCTTAATCTTCGGTCCGGGACAGGCTAATTCACCCCTCCACTTT; CDR3 protein: CASSLIFGPGQANSPLHF
J gene: TRBJ2-7; clone size: NA; D gene: NA; V gene: TRBV10-1; CDR3 DNA: TGCGCCAGCAGCCCCGGTATTTCCTACGAGCAGTACTTC; CDR3 protein: CASSPGISYEQYF
J gene: TRBJ1-2; clone size: NA; D gene: TRBD1; V gene: TRBV28; CDR3 DNA: TGTGCCAGCAGACCAGGGGGCCGGGGCTACACCTTC; CDR3 protein: CASRPGGRGYTF
J gene: TRBJ1-1; clone size: NA; D gene: NA; V gene: TRBV6-4; CDR3 DNA: TGTGCCAGCAGCCAACAGTCCGGTTTGAACACTGAAGCTTTCTTT; CDR3 protein: CASSQQSGLNTEAFF
J gene: TRBJ1-2; clone size: NA; D gene: NA; V gene: TRBV6-1; CDR3 DNA: TGTGCCAGCAGTGAAGGAGTACCCAGGCTGGGTGGCTACACCTTC; CDR3 protein: CASSEGVPRLGGYTF
J gene: TRBJ1-2; clone size: NA; D gene: TRBD1; V gene: TRBV6-1; CDR3 DNA: TGTGCCAGCAGTGAAGATCCCCGGACAGGGTGGGACACCTTC; CDR3 protein: CASSEDPRTGWDTF
J gene: TRBJ1-6; clone size: NA; D gene: NA; V gene: TRBV9; CDR3 DNA: TGTGCCAGCAGCTTCCGGGGGACTGGCGATAATTCACCCCTCCACTTT; CDR3 protein: CASSFRGTGDNSPLHF
J gene: TRBJ1-3; clone size: NA; D gene: TRBD1; V gene: TRBV5-6; CDR3 DNA: TGTGCCAGCAGCTTGCCCAGGGGGCCCGGAAACACCATATATTTT; CDR3 protein: CASSLPRGPGNTIYF
J gene: TRBJ2-7; clone size: NA; D gene: TRBD1; V gene: TRBV15; CDR3 DNA: TGTGCCACCAGCAGCGACAGGGGAAGAGACTACGAGCAGTACTTC; CDR3 protein: CATSSDRGRDYEQYF
J gene: TRBJ2-1; clone size: NA; D gene: TRBD2; V gene: TRBV6-5; CDR3 DNA: TGTGCCAGCAGTTCGGGAGCGGGAGGGAGCCATGAGCAGTTCTTC; CDR3 protein: CASSSGAGGSHEQFF
J gene: TRBJ1-5; clone size: NA; D gene: TRBD1; V gene: TRBV10-3; CDR3 DNA: TGTGCCATCAGTCGGGACAGGGACTATCAGCCCCAGCATTTT; CDR3 protein: CAISRDRDYQPQHF
J gene: TRBJ1-2; clone size: NA; D gene: TRBD1; V gene: TRBV7-2; CDR3 DNA: TGTGCCAGCAGCTTAGAGACAGGGGGCGGCTATGGCTACACCTTC; CDR3 protein: CASSLETGGGYGYTF